These 23 T cell receptor beta chains were sequenced from one sample in a study of T-cell memory formation after mild COVID-19. MiXCR was run by TCRdb on the 5' RACE reads, yielding one entry per CDR3 protein. The sample lists about 540,000 distinct CDR3 sequences; about 20% were seen once. Sample: PBMCs or a T cell subset sorted from them (not recorded which). The receptor source for this set is an adult woman who had mild COVID-19 (a few samples of this study predate the infection). Cell type and time point are not known.

A few counts support this clonotype. J is TRBJ1-1 and V is TRBV5-1; 7 positions agree with TRBD1. Germline loops: CDR1 SGHRS, CDR2 YFSETQ. The V and J ends lost 2 bases and 1 base, in that order; junction bases with no gene match: 11. The CDR3 loop spans 17 amino acids. The CDR3 nucleotides read TGCGCCAGCAGCTTCGACAGGGTCTGGGGGCCGAACACTGAAGCTTTCTTT. Translation: CASSFDRVWGPNTEAFF.

V and J are TRBV29-1 and TRBJ2-7; D may be TRBD1 (6 bases). The CDR3 consists of 16 residues. The germline V gene encodes CDR1 SQVTM and CDR2 ANQGSEA. Trimming stripped 5 bases from V and 4 bases from J, with 24 bases between. CDR3 amino acids: CSVRLASRTVKYEQYF. As DNA, the CDR3 is TGCAGCGTTCGACTCGCATCGAGGACAGTGAAGTACGAGCAGTACTTC.

This clonotype has only one observation. The V gene is TRBV7-9, the J gene TRBJ1-2, with D perhaps TRBD1 (5 bases). The CDR3 has 15 residues. Trimming removed 4 bases from V and 8 bases from J, with 20 bases in between. Germline assignment: CDR1 SEHNR and CDR2 FQNEAQ (reference sequence). In DNA, the CDR3 is TGTGCCAGCAGCTGGCTAGAGGGGCAGGATTTGGGCTACACCTTC. This codes for CASSWLEGQDLGYTF.

This clonotype was counted between two and nine times. The rearrangement uses TRBV7-8 and TRBJ2-5; 7 bases align to TRBD1. V was pared by 6 bases and J by 5 bases, with 6 bases of the junction left unmatched. Germline V CDR1 and CDR2: SGHVS, FQNEAQ. The CDR3 is made up of 13 amino acids. The CDR3 nucleotides are TGTGCCAGCAGGAAAACAGGGGTTGAGACCCAGTACTTC. Its protein is CASRKTGVETQYF.

The rearrangement links TRBV4-3 to TRBJ2-1, with D possibly being TRBD2 (5 bases). CDR1 LGHNA and CDR2 YSLEER come from the germline V gene. The CDR3 consists of 15 residues. The germline V and J ends were trimmed by 0 bases and 16 bases, with 22 bases remaining between them. The CDR3 reads CASSQDLGSLVGEFF. CDR3 bases: TGCGCCAGCAGCCAAGATTTGGGGAGTCTTGTTGGTGAATTCTTC.

This clonotype was seen a few times. V is TRBV20-1 and J is TRBJ2-5; TRBD1 aligns across 7 bases. The V gene's germline CDR1 is DFQATT and CDR2 SNEGSKA (reference sequence). With V trimmed by 1 base and J by 5 bases, 10 bases remained unmatched. The CDR3 is 15 residues long. In DNA form, the CDR3 reads TGCAGTGCTAGAGGGTCGAGGGGGCGCGAGGAGACCCAGTACTTC. This encodes CSARGSRGREETQYF.

This clonotype appeared a few times. This sequence joins TRBV7-2 and TRBJ1-2, with D perhaps matching TRBD1 (5 bases). Germline CDR1 SGHTA, CDR2 FQGNSA. The V end lost 2 bases, the J end lost 6 bases, and 13 bases lay between the germline ends. CDR3 size: 14 residues. CDR3 region: CASSLLVGLNGYTF. CDR3 coding DNA: TGTGCCAGCAGCTTATTAGTGGGGCTGAATGGCTACACCTTC.

The genes are TRBV4-1 and TRBJ1-5; D is perhaps TRBD1 (6 bases). V lost 4 bases and J 2 bases, leaving 9 bases between the germline ends. Germline CDR1 is MGHRA and CDR2 is YSYEKL. The CDR3 covers 14 residues. The CDR3, as DNA: TGCGCCAGCAGCCTCTACAGGGGCAATCAGCCCCAGCATTTT. Protein product: CASSLYRGNQPQHF.

This clonotype was counted a few times. The rearrangement joins TRBV7-2 to TRBJ2-7; TRBD1 might be the D (6 bases). CDR3 size: 17 residues. Germline V CDR1 and CDR2: SGHTA, FQGNSA. V lost 3 bases to trimming and J lost 3 bases, with 21 bases between them. CDR3 in DNA: TGTGCCAGCAGCTTGCACAATGGGGACAAAGTCTTCTACGAGCAGTACTTC. As protein: CASSLHNGDKVFYEQYF.

The V and J genes are TRBV20-1 and TRBJ2-7; the D gene is possibly TRBD1 (6 bases). The CDR3 loop spans 13 amino acids. V shed 3 bases and J shed 4 bases, with 13 bases lying between them. Germline loops: CDR1 DFQATT, CDR2 SNEGSKA (reference sequence). CDR3 coding DNA: TGCAGTGCTAGTGTTGGGGGCTGGTACGAGCAGTACTTC. Amino acid sequence: CSASVGGWYEQYF.

This clonotype was detected once. V and J are TRBV2 and TRBJ1-6; TRBD1 matches 10 bases. Germline CDR1 SNHLY, CDR2 FYNNEI. Trimming removed 8 bases from V and 10 bases from J; junction bases left unmatched: 11. This CDR3 spans 15 amino acids. The chain's CDR3 is CASGRRDRGGSPLHF. The DNA for the CDR3 is TGTGCCAGCGGACGACGGGACAGGGGAGGATCACCCCTCCACTTT. Complete variable domain (other parts from reference TRBV2 and TRBJ1-6): EPEVTQTPSHQVTQMGQEVILRCVPISNHLYFYWYRQILGQKVEFLVSFYNNEISEKSEIFDDQFSVERPDGSNFTLKIRSTKLEDSAMYFCASGRRDRGGSPLHFGNGTRLTVT.

In nucleotides, the CDR3 is TGTGCCAGCAGCGGCCCTGGATTGGAGCAGTACTTC. Translation gives CASSGPGLEQYF. The gene calls are TRBV7-2 and TRBJ2-7; D not resolved. This CDR3 has 12 amino acids. The V gene lost 5 bases and the J gene lost 7 bases, with 12 bases spanning the gap. Germline V gives CDR1 SGHTA, CDR2 FQGNSA.

The chain recombines TRBV14 with TRBJ2-7; the match to TRBD2 covers 7 bases. V trimming: 2 bases; J trimming: 2 bases; junction bases outside the gene matches: 3. The CDR3 has 14 residues. Germline V gives CDR1 SGHDN, CDR2 FVKESK. CDR3 residues: CASSQQSGTYEQYF. The CDR3 bases are TGTGCCAGCAGCCAACAGAGCGGGACCTACGAGCAGTACTTC.

The rearrangement joins TRBV18 to TRBJ2-1, with D possibly being TRBD2 (5 bases). The CDR3 contains 16 residues. V gave up 0 bases and J gave up 6 bases, with 15 bases separating them. CDR1 is KGHSH and CDR2 is LQKENI in the germline V gene. The DNA for the CDR3 is TGTGCCAGCTCACCACCGATGGGGTCGGGGTCCAATGAGCAGTTCTTC. The encoded protein is CASSPPMGSGSNEQFF.

This clonotype has a handful of counts. The DNA for the CDR3 is TGCGCCAGCAGCCAGAGACAACAGGGGTTCGCTGAAGCTTTCTTT. This translates into CASSQRQQGFAEAFF. This chain connects TRBV4-1 to TRBJ1-1; 7 nucleotides match TRBD1. J was trimmed by 6 bases and V by 3 bases; bases with no gene match: 10. The CDR3 length is 15 residues. Germline CDR1 reads MGHRA; CDR2 reads YSYEKL.

This clonotype occurred a few times. J is TRBJ2-3 and V is TRBV14, with 9 bases lining up with TRBD2. Germline V CDR1 and CDR2: SGHDN, FVKESK. V was pared by 1 base and J by 5 bases, with 10 bases of the junction left unmatched. The CDR3 totals 17 residues. CDR3 region: CASSQVAGGPYRDTQYF. Here the CDR3 DNA reads TGTGCCAGCAGCCAAGTTGCGGGAGGGCCTTATAGAGATACGCAGTATTTT.

The rearrangement links TRBV9 to TRBJ2-2; D not certain. The CDR3 covers 15 residues. Germline CDR1 and CDR2: SGDLS and YYNGEE. The V end lost 0 bases, the J end lost 4 bases, and 10 bases lay between the germline ends. CDR3 DNA: TGTGCCAGCAGCGTAGCCGGGTTGGGCACCGGGGAGCTGTTTTTT. Its translation is CASSVAGLGTGELFF.

The chain combines TRBV7-3 with TRBJ2-1; maybe TRBD2 (6 bases). The CDR3 sequence is 14 residues long. The ends were cut back, 5 bases at V and 5 bases at J, with 13 bases in the middle. Looked up from germline, CDR1 is SGHTA and CDR2 is FQGTGA. The chain's CDR3 is CASSPITGDNEQFF. The DNA for the CDR3 is TGTGCCAGCAGCCCGATAACGGGGGACAATGAGCAGTTCTTC.

The chain carries TRBV4-1 and TRBJ1-2, with D possibly TRBD1 on 6 matching bases. The CDR3 has 17 amino acids. Germline V gene sequence: CDR1 MGHRA, CDR2 YSYEKL. Trimming stripped 0 bases from V and 3 bases from J, with 17 bases between. The CDR3 loop is CASSQDPGETSYYGYTF. The DNA for the CDR3 is TGCGCCAGCAGCCAAGATCCAGGGGAGACCTCTTACTATGGCTACACCTTC.

The chain links TRBV5-1 to TRBJ1-1; D is unresolved. The V and J ends lost 0 bases and 1 base respectively, with 7 bases between them. Germline CDR1 reads SGHRS; CDR2 reads YFSETQ. This CDR3 is built from 14 residues. This chain's CDR3 is CASSLAPANTEAFF. DNA for the CDR3: TGCGCCAGCAGCTTGGCGCCAGCGAACACTGAAGCTTTCTTT.

This clonotype was observed a few times. This chain joins TRBV7-9 and TRBJ2-3; no definite D call. This CDR3 has 16 residues. From germline, CDR1 is SEHNR and CDR2 FQNEAQ (reference sequence). Trimming cost V 5 bases and J 2 bases, with 17 bases left between them. CDR3 sequence (DNA): TGTGCCAGCAGCCCCCCAGGCTTCTCCTACACAGATACGCAGTATTTT. Protein: CASSPPGFSYTDTQYF.

This clonotype appeared a few times. V usage is TRBV7-6 and J usage is TRBJ2-3, with D tentatively TRBD2 (5 bases). In germline, CDR1 is SGHVS, CDR2 FNYEAQ. CDR3 length: 15 amino acids. The germline V and J ends were trimmed by 5 bases and 3 bases, with 15 bases remaining between them. The CDR3 nucleotides read TGTGCCAGCAGCACAACCGGGGTCGGGACAGATACGCAGTATTTT. It yields the protein CASSTTGVGTDTQYF.

This clonotype came up many times. The chain recombines TRBV9 with TRBJ2-1; D is possibly TRBD2 (5 bases). The CDR3 is 14 residues long. CDR1 SGDLS and CDR2 YYNGEE come from the germline V gene. Trimming took 4 bases from V and 8 from J, leaving 16 bases between them. CDR3 DNA sequence: TGTGCCAGCAGCCCTTCGGACTGGAAGGATGAGCAGTTCTTC. Protein product: CASSPSDWKDEQFF.